This section outlines one T cell receptor beta chain sequence together with its context. There is no known antigen for this receptor. No base qualities exist here, and no much larger clone lies one base off it. After removal of 0 bases from V and 2 bases from J, the junction retains 2 bases not matched to a gene. The CDR3 starts with the cysteine, ends with the phenylalanine, and has 16 residues. Only the CDR3 region is kept as DNA, spanning 48 bases read in frame from base 1. CDR1 and CDR2, looked up from the germline V gene, are LGHNA and YNFKEQ. Sample time point, as interpreted from the label and publication: blood sample drawn before combined kidney and bone marrow transplant. Thawed PBMCs were FACS-sorted into unstimulated Tregs (CD4+CD25+CD127-), CD4+ non-Tregs (CD4+CD25-), CD4 cells and CD8 cells. Thawed PBMCs were rested overnight at 37 degrees C with 150 to 200 IU/ml IL-2 before Treg sorting. The patients were several recipients of combined kidney and bone marrow transplants from the ITN036ST trial, and samples were available only from these trial subjects. Healthy control blood was processed by Ficoll density gradient to PBMCs and cryopreserved; patient PBMCs were collected before and after transplant.

The entry originates in a study of Tregs in tolerant kidney transplant recipients (dated by TCRdb to the late 2010s). Background on the whole study: The transplants used related donors with nonmyeloablative bone marrow transplantation, and mixed chimerism in the human trials was transient. The study applied TCRbeta sequencing to find donor-specific regulatory T cells before combined kidney and bone marrow transplantation and then followed those same cells after transplant. Here is what the overall study found, with its caveats: Biological reproducibility was not directly assessed, although technical replication error appeared to be minimal. In tolerant patients, donor-specific Tregs expanded more than Tregs overall, which suggests antigen-driven rather than nonspecific expansion. Expanding Tregs with activated donor B cells appeared to identify the most biologically relevant and donor-specific TCRbeta repertoire. PCR primers changed over time for some patients, so nucleotide-level comparison across those patients' samples was not possible. Because only a small number of patients were included, the study had limitations, and the results will need to be validated in larger populations as well as under other immunosuppression protocols.

Genomic DNA was extracted from sorted cells with the QIAGEN DNeasy Blood and Tissue Kit for TCRbeta CDR3 sequencing. High-throughput TCRbeta CDR3 sequencing, which included PCR amplification with bias correction and internal controls, was done commercially through immunoSEQ. In the original analysis: Unique productive TCRbeta sequences were defined by CDR3 nucleotide sequence when primers matched and otherwise by CDR3 amino acid sequence together with Vbeta and Jbeta genes. To correct sorting error, sequences shared between sorted populations at a frequency ratio of 2:1 or less were removed; the rest were assigned to the higher population. A sequence was defined as donor-reactive if the sequence was expanded at least 5-fold in CFSE-low cells compared with unstimulated cells and had a frequency of at least 0.01% in CFSE-low cells. Jensen-Shannon divergence, calculated on the top 100 TCRbeta sequences ranked by frequency, was used to quantify repertoire divergence. When a sample had multiple sequencing runs, each run was corrected for sorting error separately and the runs were then pooled. Not all clones reach the TCRdb copy of this immuneACCESS table, which keeps in-frame sequences only. Checked studies attribute under half of the gap to unresolved V genes and leave the rest unexplained. V, J and clone size reflect that table, while D and trimming were determined from the DNA. Across this sample there are 75,000 to 80,000 clones, with around 93% seen only once. The ten largest clones take up approximately 0.35% of the sample.

This TCR derives from a human donor who received a combined kidney and bone marrow transplant. The chain is assembled from TRBV4-2 and TRBJ2-1; 9 of the junction bases match TRBD2. The specimen comprised Tregs from blood, sampled before the transplant. The DNA sequence is given as TGTGCCAGCAGCCAAGAAGCTAGCGGGACCTACAATGAGCAGTTCTTC. Its product reads: CASSQEASGTYNEQFF.